The source of this T cell receptor (beta chain) is a study of CD8+ T cells in alopecia areata. Extracted RNA was reverse transcribed, and the resulting cDNA served as sequencing template. Generated by immunoSEQ multiplex PCR, the TCRdb table keeps only in-frame clones and is missing some. The sample has about 140,000 clones; approximately 86% are singletons. Trimming left V 2 bases short and J 10 bases short, with 14 bases between. Germline CDR1 is SQVTM and CDR2 is ANQGSEA. The CDR3 is 12 residues long. The treatment is: oral pan-JAK inhibitor, 5-10 mg twice daily. The genes are TRBV29-1 and TRBJ1-1; D unresolved. The source was CD8+ T cells sorted from blood, collected at week 4, from a patient treated with tofacitinib. The sequence came from a human donor with alopecia areata. The chain's CDR3 is CSVELQEGGAFF. CDR3 sequence (DNA): TGCAGCGTTGAACTTCAGGAAGGCGGAGCTTTCTTT. Together with reference TRBV29-1 and TRBJ1-1, the CDR3 gives the full variable domain: SAVISQKPSRDICQRGTSLTIQCQVDSQVTMMFWYRQQPGQSLTLIATANQGSEATYESGFVIDKFPISRPNLTFSTLTVSNMSPEDSSIYLCSVELQEGGAFFGQGTRLTVV.